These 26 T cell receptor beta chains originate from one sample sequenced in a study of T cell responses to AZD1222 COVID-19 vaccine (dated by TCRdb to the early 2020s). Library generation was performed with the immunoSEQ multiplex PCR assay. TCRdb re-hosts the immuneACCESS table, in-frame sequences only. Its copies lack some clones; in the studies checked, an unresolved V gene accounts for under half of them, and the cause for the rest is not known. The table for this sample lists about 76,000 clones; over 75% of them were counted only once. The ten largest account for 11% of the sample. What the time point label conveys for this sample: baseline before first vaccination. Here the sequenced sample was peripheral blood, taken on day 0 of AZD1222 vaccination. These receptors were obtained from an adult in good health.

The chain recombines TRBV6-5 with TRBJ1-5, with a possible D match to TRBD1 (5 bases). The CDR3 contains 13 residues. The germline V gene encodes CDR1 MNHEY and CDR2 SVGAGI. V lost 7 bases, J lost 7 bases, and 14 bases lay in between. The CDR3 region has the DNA TGTGCCAGCAACATGGGACGGGGACAGCCCCAGCATTTT. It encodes CASNMGRGQPQHF.

The chain's CDR3 is CASSLGGLAGQDTQYF. DNA of the CDR3: TGTGCCAGCAGCTTGGGGGGGCTAGCGGGCCAAGATACGCAGTATTTT. The J gene is TRBJ2-3, the V gene TRBV7-2; 8 positions match TRBD2. The CDR3 is 16 residues long. Germline-derived CDR1 and CDR2 are SGHTA and FQGNSA. J lost 5 bases, V lost 3 bases, and 10 bases had no gene match.

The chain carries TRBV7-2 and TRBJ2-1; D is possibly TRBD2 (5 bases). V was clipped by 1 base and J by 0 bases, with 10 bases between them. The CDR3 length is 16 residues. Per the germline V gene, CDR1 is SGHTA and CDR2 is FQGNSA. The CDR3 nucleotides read TGTGCCAGCAGCTTAGAGATAGCGACCTCCTACAATGAGCAGTTCTTC. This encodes CASSLEIATSYNEQFF.

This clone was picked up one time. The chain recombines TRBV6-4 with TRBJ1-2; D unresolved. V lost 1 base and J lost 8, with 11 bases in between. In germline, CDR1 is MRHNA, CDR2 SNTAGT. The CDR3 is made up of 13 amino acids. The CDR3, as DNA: TGTGCCAGCAGTGACTGGGGTCGCGGCGGCTACACCTTC. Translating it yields CASSDWGRGGYTF.

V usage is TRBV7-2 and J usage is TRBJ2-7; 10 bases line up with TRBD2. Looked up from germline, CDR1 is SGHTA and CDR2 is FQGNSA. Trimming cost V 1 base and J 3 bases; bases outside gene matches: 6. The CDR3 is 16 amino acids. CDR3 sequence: CASSLDGASGSYEQYF. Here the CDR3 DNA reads TGTGCCAGCAGCTTAGATGGGGCTAGCGGGAGCTACGAGCAGTACTTC.

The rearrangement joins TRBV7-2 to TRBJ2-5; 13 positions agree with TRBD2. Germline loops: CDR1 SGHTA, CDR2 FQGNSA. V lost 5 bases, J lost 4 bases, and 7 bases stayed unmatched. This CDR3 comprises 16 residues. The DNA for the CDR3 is TGTGCCAGCAGCCTAAGACTAGCGGGGGGTTTAGAGACCCAGTACTTC. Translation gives CASSLRLAGGLETQYF.

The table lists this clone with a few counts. In DNA, the CDR3 is TGTGCCATCAGTGAGTCTCCCCGAGGGGAGGAAAAACTGTTTTTT. Protein: CAISESPRGEEKLFF. V is TRBV10-3 and J is TRBJ1-4, with D possibly TRBD1 on 5 matching bases. Trimming left V 0 bases short and J 8 bases short, with 13 bases between. Germline values: CDR1 ENHRY, CDR2 SYGVKD. CDR3 size: 15 residues.

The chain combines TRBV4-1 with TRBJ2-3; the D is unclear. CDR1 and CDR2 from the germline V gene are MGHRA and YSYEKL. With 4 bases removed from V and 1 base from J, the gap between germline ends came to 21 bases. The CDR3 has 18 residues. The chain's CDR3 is CASSRYIIAVRGTDTQYF. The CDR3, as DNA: TGCGCCAGCAGCCGCTATATCATAGCCGTAAGAGGCACAGATACGCAGTATTTT.

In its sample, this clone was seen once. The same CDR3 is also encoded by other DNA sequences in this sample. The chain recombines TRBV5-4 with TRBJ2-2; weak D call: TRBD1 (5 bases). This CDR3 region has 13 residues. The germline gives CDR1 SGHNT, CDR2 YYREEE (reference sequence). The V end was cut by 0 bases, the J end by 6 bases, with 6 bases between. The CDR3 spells CASSLAGPGELFF. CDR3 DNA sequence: TGTGCCAGCAGCTTGGCAGGGCCCGGGGAGCTGTTTTTT.

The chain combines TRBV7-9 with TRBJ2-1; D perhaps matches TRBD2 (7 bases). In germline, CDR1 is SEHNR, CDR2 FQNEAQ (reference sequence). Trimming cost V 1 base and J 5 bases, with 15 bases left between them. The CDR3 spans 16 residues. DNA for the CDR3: TGTGCCAGCAGCTTAGGGGCGGGGGCCTCGAACAATGAGCAGTTCTTC. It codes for CASSLGAGASNNEQFF. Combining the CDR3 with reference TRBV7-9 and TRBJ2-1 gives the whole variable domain DTGVSQNPRHKITKRGQNVTFRCDPISEHNRLYWYRQTLGQGPEFLTYFQNEAQLEKSRLLSDRFSAERPKGSFSTLEIQRTEQGDSAMYLCASSLGAGASNNEQFFGPGTRLTVL.

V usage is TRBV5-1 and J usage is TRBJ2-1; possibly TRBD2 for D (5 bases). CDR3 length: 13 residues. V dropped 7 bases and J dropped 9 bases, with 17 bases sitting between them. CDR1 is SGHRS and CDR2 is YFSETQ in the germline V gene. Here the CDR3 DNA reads TGCGCCAGCTGGGAGAGTCACCTTTCTGAGCAGTTCTTC. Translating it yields CASWESHLSEQFF.

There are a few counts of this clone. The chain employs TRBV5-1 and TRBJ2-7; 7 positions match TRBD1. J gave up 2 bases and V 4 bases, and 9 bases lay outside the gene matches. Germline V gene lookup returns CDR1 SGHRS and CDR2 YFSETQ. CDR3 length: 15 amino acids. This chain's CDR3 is CASSTDRYPTYEQYF. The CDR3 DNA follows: TGCGCCAGCAGCACGGACAGGTACCCAACCTACGAGCAGTACTTC.

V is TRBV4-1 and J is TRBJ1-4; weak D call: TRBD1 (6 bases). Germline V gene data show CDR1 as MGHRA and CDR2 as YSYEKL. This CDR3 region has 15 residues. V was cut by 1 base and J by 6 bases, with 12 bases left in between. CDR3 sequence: CASSQVSGADEKLFF. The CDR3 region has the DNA TGCGCCAGCAGCCAAGTGTCAGGGGCGGATGAAAAACTGTTTTTT.

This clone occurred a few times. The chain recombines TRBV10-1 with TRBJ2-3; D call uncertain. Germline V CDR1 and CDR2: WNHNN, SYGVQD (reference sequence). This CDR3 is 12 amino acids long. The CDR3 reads CAAPRPADTQYF. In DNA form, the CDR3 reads TGCGCGGCGCCCCGACCGGCAGATACGCAGTATTTT.

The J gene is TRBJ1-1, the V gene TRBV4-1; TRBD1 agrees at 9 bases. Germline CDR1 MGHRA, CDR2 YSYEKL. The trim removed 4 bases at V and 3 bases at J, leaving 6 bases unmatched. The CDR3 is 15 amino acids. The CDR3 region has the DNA TGCGCCAGCAGCCCGGGGACAGGGCCGTACACTGAAGCTTTCTTT. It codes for CASSPGTGPYTEAFF.

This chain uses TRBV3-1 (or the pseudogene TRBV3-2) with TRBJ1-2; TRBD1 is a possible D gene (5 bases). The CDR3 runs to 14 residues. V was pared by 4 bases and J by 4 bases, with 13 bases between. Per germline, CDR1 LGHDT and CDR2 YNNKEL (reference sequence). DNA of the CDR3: TGTGCCAGCAGCCTAAATGGGGCTGCCTATGGCTACACCTTC. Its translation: CASSLNGAAYGYTF.

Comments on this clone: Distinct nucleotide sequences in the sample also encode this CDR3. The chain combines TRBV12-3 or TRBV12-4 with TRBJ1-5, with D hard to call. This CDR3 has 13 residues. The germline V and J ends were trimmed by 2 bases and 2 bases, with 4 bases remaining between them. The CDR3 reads CASSLNGNQPQHF. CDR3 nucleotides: TGTGCCAGCAGTTTAAACGGCAATCAGCCCCAGCATTTT.

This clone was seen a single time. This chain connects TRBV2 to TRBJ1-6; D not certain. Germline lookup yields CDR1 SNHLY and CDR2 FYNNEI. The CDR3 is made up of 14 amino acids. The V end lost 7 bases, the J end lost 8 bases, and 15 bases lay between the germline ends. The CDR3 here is CASNPSAADSPLHF. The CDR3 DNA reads TGTGCCAGCAACCCTAGTGCGGCAGATTCACCCCTCCACTTT.

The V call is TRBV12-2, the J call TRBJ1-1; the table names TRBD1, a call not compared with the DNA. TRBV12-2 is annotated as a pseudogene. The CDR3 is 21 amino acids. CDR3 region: CASRLPSGQADLGRVNTEAFF. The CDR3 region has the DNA TGTGCAAGTCGCTTGCCATCGGGACAGGCCGATCTGGGACGGGTGAACACTGAAGCTTTCTTT.

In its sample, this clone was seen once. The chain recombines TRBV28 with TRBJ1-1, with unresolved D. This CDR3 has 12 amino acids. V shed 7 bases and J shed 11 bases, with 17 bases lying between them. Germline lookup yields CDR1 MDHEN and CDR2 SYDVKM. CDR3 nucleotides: TGTGCCAGCACCCGAAGTAACTCTGGGGCTTTCTTT. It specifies CASTRSNSGAFF.

The CDR3 protein is CASSQARAPGTNEQFF. DNA for the CDR3: TGTGCCAGCAGCCAAGCAAGGGCTCCGGGGACAAATGAGCAGTTCTTC. This chain joins TRBV4-2 and TRBJ2-1; tentative D call: TRBD1 (6 bases). V gave up 1 base and J gave up 7 bases, with 17 bases separating them. The germline CDR1 and CDR2 sequences are LGHNA and YNFKEQ. This CDR3 contains 16 residues.

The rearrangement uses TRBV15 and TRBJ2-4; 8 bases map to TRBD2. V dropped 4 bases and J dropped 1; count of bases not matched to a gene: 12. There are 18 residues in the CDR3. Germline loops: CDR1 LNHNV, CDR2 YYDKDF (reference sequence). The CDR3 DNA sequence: TGTGCCACCAGCATTATAGCGGGATCCCCCCTTGCCAAAAACATTCAGTACTTC. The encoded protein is CATSIIAGSPLAKNIQYF. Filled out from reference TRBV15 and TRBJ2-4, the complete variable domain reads DAMVIQNPRYQVTQFGKPVTLSCSQTLNHNVMYWYQQKSSQAPKLLFHYYDKDFNNEADTPDNFQSRRPNTSFCFLDIRSPGLGDTAMYLCATSIIAGSPLAKNIQYFGAGTRLSVL.

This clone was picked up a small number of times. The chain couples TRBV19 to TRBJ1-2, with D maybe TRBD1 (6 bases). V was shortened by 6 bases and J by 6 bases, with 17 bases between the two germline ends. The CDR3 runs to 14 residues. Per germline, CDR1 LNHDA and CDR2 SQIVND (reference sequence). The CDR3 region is CASRRAGGADGYTF. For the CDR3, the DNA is TGTGCCAGTAGAAGGGCTGGGGGCGCGGATGGCTACACCTTC.

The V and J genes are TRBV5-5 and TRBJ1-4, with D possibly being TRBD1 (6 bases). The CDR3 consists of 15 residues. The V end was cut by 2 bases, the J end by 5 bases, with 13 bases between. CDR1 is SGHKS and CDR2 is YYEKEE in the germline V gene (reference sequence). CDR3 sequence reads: CASSFGGEGNEKLFF. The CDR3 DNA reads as TGTGCCAGCAGCTTTGGGGGCGAGGGAAATGAAAAACTGTTTTTT.

CDR3 amino acids: CASSPMGTAAYEQYF. For the CDR3, the DNA is TGTGCCAGCAGCCCGATGGGGACGGCAGCCTACGAGCAGTACTTC. V is TRBV7-2 and J is TRBJ2-7, with D perhaps being TRBD1 or TRBD2 (5 bases each). Trimming took 5 bases from V and 2 from J, leaving 16 bases between them. The CDR3 covers 15 residues. The germline gives CDR1 SGHTA, CDR2 FQGNSA.

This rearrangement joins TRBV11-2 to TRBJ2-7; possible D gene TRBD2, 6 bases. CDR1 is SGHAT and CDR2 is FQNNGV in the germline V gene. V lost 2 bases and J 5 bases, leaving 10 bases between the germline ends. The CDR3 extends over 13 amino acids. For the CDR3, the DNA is TGTGCCAGCAGCTTAATGGGGGGTCACGAGCAGTACGTC. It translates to CASSLMGGHEQYV.